The text below deals with one TCR beta chain. The sample is drawn from a study of molecular identifiers for immune sequencing clone quantification. Bulk TCR libraries used previously described methods and listed TCR primers. Using its own MiXCR run on the PCR reads, TCRdb lists one record per CDR3 protein. Among under 800,000 distinct CDR3 sequences, less than 30% were seen once, and the ten largest hold 0.7% to 0.95%. This receptor was taken from a human donor in good health. Some libraries in this study had Jurkat cell RNA spiked in. The sequencing input was naive CD8+ T cells from blood, with Jurkat cell RNA spiked in. Regarding subset: FACS-sorted CD8+CD4-CCR7+CD45RA+ naive T cells.

CDR3 sequence: CASSQGQGGFYGYTF. In DNA, the CDR3 is TGCGCCAGCAGCCAGGGACAGGGGGGTTTCTATGGCTACACCTTC. V is TRBV4-1 and J is TRBJ1-2, with TRBD1 matching over 11 bases. The CDR3 has 15 residues. Germline assignment: CDR1 MGHRA and CDR2 YSYEKL. With V trimmed by 3 bases and J by 4 bases, 4 bases remained unmatched.